These 8 T cell receptor beta chains were sequenced from one sample in a study of blood T cell repertoires in COVID-19. Measured with immunoSEQ multiplex PCR; TCRdb has only the in-frame clones, and not every one. This table holds about 15,000 clones, roughly three quarters found once. The sample was peripheral blood. The receptors originated from a man in his 70s with active or convalescent COVID-19.

In its sample, this clone was seen once. The chain couples TRBV19 to TRBJ2-3, with 9 bases aligning to TRBD1. This CDR3 has 13 residues. V was clipped by 9 bases and J by 3 bases; unmatched bases: 4. The V gene's germline CDR1 is LNHDA and CDR2 SQIVND (reference sequence). CDR3: CASSDRGTDTQYF. The DNA of the CDR3 is TGTGCCAGCTCGGACAGGGGAACAGATACGCAGTATTTT.

CDR3 coding DNA: TGTGCCAGCAGCCTATTACAGGGTCGCGACGGGGAGCTGTTTTTT. The encoded protein is CASSLLQGRDGELFF. The chain uses TRBV6-2 or TRBV6-3 and TRBJ2-2; TRBD1 might be the D (6 bases). Trimming left V 6 bases short and J 7 bases short, with 18 bases between. This CDR3 comprises 15 residues. Looked up from germline, CDR1 is MNHEY and CDR2 is SVGEGT.

A few counts support this clone. Other nucleotide sequences from this sample produce the same CDR3. The DNA of the CDR3 is TGTGCCAGCAGCCAAGGGGTAGGAGATTCCACCGGGGAGCTGTTTTTT. This gives the protein CASSQGVGDSTGELFF. This chain connects TRBV3-1 (or the pseudogene TRBV3-2) to TRBJ2-2; D remains ambiguous. The CDR3 totals 16 residues. V lost 1 base and J lost 4, with 13 bases in between. Looked up from germline, CDR1 is LGHDT and CDR2 is YNNKEL (reference sequence).

The chain recombines TRBV5-1 with TRBJ2-3, with D possibly matching TRBD2 (6 bases). Trimming removed 2 bases from V and 1 base from J, with 8 bases in between. CDR3 size: 14 residues. Germline V gene data show CDR1 as SGHRS and CDR2 as YFSETQ. CDR3 in DNA: TGCGCCAGCAGCTTTTCGGGGGGCACAGATACGCAGTATTTT. It encodes CASSFSGGTDTQYF.

The rearrangement joins TRBV6-5 to TRBJ1-6; possibly TRBD1 for D (6 bases). The CDR3 is made up of 15 amino acids. The germline V and J ends were trimmed by 5 bases and 3 bases, with 11 bases remaining between them. CDR1 and CDR2 from the germline V gene are MNHEY and SVGAGI. This CDR3 is CASSTGQNYNSPLHF. CDR3 DNA: TGTGCCAGCAGTACAGGACAGAACTATAATTCACCCCTCCACTTT.

The J gene is TRBJ1-2, the V gene TRBV29-1; TRBD1 matches 10 bases. Per germline, CDR1 SQVTM and CDR2 ANQGSEA. Trimming removed 4 bases from V and 8 bases from J; junction bases left unmatched: 40. The CDR3 runs to 24 residues. CDR3 region: CSVVMGWDRGHRLIWLHLGWGYTF. Here the CDR3 DNA reads TGCAGCGTTGTTATGGGATGGGACAGGGGCCACCGTCTAATATGGCTACACCTAGGATGGGGCTACACCTTC.

The CDR3 DNA reads as TGTGCCAGCAGTCCACTTACTAGCACAGATACGCAGTATTTT. This gives the protein CASSPLTSTDTQYF. V and J are TRBV27 and TRBJ2-3; D is unclear. CDR1 MNHEY and CDR2 SMNVEV come from the germline V gene (reference sequence). V was clipped by 5 bases and J by 0 bases, with 9 bases between them. The CDR3 extends over 14 amino acids.

The genes are TRBV20-1 and TRBJ1-2, with 11 nucleotides matching TRBD1. With 3 bases clipped from V and 4 bases from J, the junction kept 4 bases outside the gene matches. Germline V CDR1 and CDR2: DFQATT, SNEGSKA (reference sequence). The CDR3 runs to 14 residues. For the CDR3, the DNA is TGCAGTGCTAGTCCCGGGACAGGGGGCTATGGCTACACCTTC. This gives the protein CSASPGTGGYGYTF.